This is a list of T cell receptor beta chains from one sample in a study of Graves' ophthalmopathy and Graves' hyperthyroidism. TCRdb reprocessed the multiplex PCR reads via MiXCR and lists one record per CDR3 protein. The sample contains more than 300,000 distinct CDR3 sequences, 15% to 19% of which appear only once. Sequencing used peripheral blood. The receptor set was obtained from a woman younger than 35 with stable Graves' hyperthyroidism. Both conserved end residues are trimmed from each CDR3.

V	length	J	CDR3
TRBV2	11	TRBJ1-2	ASSAGINYGYT
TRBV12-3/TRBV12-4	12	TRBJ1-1	ASSFGTMNTEAF
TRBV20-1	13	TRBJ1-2	SARDPTEVLYGYT
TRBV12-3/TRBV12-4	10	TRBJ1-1	ASSLGGAKAF
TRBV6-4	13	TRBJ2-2	ASKDRKNDTGELF
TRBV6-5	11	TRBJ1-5	ASSRQANQPQH
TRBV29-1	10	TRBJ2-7	SVEDDSWEQY
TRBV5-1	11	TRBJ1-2	AGSLEVPGGYT
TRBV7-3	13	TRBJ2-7	ASSLIGGVNYEQY
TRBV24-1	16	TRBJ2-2	ATSALAGATTNTGELF
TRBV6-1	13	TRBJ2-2	ASSVNSQNTGELF
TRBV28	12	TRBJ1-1	ASSLSSGNTEAF
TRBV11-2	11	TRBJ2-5	ASSLGLKETQY
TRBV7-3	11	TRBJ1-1	ASSLKLSTEAF
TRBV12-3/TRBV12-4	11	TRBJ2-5	ASSRGGGETQY
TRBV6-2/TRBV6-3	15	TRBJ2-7	ASSYPGQGAKVYEQY
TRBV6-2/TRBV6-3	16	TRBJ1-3	ASSYSWKKLRSGNTIY
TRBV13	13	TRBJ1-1	ASSLGTGTATEAF
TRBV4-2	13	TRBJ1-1	ASSQSLDGPTEAF
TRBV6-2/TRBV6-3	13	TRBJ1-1	ASSYGRFVRTEAF